This T cell receptor (beta chain) comes out of a study of cytomegalovirus exposure and HLA in healthy donors. From germline, CDR1 is SGHTA and CDR2 FQGNSA. CDR3 length: 14 residues. Germline trimming cut 5 bases from V and 3 bases from J; bases unmatched to any gene: 3. 13 Jbeta primers and 60 Vbeta primers were used for the PCR. The data were produced by immunoSEQ multiplex PCR, yet TCRdb's version contains in-frame clones alone and is incomplete. The sample consists of 110,000 to 150,000 clones, about 77% of them appearing once. The sequenced sample consisted of PBMCs. The sequence came from a male donor in good health and CMV-seronegative. This chain uses TRBV7-2 with TRBJ1-5; 8 bases align to TRBD1. Here the CDR3 DNA reads TGTGCCAGCAGCCCGGACAGGGTCAATCAGCCCCAGCATTTT. It is translated as CASSPDRVNQPQHF.